This T cell receptor beta chain was recorded in a study of cytotoxic CD8 clonotypes in ibrutinib-treated CLL (dated by TCRdb to 2020 to 2022). For the study in its entirety: In this cohort, some 14 patients were treatment-naive and ten to twelve were relapsed/refractory, while some 17 had unmutated IGHV. Partial responses were observed in some 24 patients and complete responses in 2; after a median follow-up of 68 months, remission was maintained in 14 patients and progression was observed in about twelve. Response samples were taken after a median of approximately 12 months on treatment, ranging from about 6 to 40 months. An average of roughly 270,000 productive templates and roughly 94,000 productive rearrangements was obtained per sample. Of the 85 to 95 participants in the trial, approximately 26 had longitudinal samples available. Cryopreserved peripheral blood mononuclear cells were collected before treatment, at response, and at either disease progression or sustained remission. All remission and progressive disease samples were collected while patients were still receiving ibrutinib.

Overall study results and their limits: Public clonotypes were rare and either shrank or stayed stable during treatment, and the rise in clonality at ibrutinib response reflected expansion of private clonotypes. Clonality rose at ibrutinib response, remained stable during sustained remission, and dropped back toward baseline at progression. Baseline clonality exceeded that of age-matched healthy donors and correlated strongly with circulating CD8+ T-cell counts. Sampling times were not matched between patients in sustained remission and patients whose disease was progressing, and lymph node repertoires were not examined.

CDR3 length: 12 amino acids, cysteine to phenylalanine. Of the read, only the CDR3 DNA is kept; its 36 bases are in frame from base 1. The V end gives up 2 bases and the J end 13 bases, leaving 3 bases in the junction not matched to a gene. Sequences MNHEY (CDR1) and SMNVEV (CDR2) are obtained from the germline V gene (reference sequence). The meaning of the sample's time point label: approximately 25 months on ibrutinib. For TCR beta library preparation, approximately 2 micrograms of genomic DNA was extracted from cryopreserved PBMCs. High-throughput TCR beta sequencing was performed on longitudinal blood samples from CLL patients receiving ibrutinib monotherapy. The patients were enrolled in a single-center, open-label phase 2 trial of ibrutinib monotherapy. This clone was found a few times. The antigen it binds to is not known. Base qualities were left out, and no much larger clone turns up one base away.

On a MiSeq, deep resolution sequencing aimed for a depth between 1 in 1 million and 1 in 200,000 T cells, with each clonotype covered 10x on average. TCR beta libraries were generated with the immunoSEQ hsTCRB Kit. In the paper's pipeline: Data were analyzed with ImmunoSEQ Data Assistant and ImmunoSEQ Analyzer, with V, D and J genes assigned per IMGT definitions. Clonality, which ranges from 0 to 1, was calculated by subtracting the normalized Shannon entropy of productive rearrangement frequencies from one. Public clonotype analysis was restricted to overrepresented clonotypes comprising at least 0.05% of each patient's repertoire. Some twelve age-matched healthy donor repertoires from immuneACCESS were used as controls for clonality. TCRdb took this table from immuneACCESS and kept in-frame rearrangements with V and J called. Such tables lack part of the clones; where checked against another copy, unresolved V genes explain under half of the gap, and the rest is unexplained. The DNA was the basis for D and trimming; V, J and clone size are from that table. The table for this sample lists about 120,000 clones; 80% to 90% of them were counted only once. Roughly 2% of the sample rests with the top ten.

The receptor chain draws on TRBV27 and TRBJ2-2; TRBD1 aligns with 8 central bases. The specimen was PBMCs, collected after 24 months of ibrutinib treatment. This TCR came from a human donor with chronic lymphocytic leukemia. The sequence in DNA is TGTGCCAGCAGTTTAAGGACAGGGCGGCTGTTTTTT. Translated, this gives CASSLRTGRLFF.